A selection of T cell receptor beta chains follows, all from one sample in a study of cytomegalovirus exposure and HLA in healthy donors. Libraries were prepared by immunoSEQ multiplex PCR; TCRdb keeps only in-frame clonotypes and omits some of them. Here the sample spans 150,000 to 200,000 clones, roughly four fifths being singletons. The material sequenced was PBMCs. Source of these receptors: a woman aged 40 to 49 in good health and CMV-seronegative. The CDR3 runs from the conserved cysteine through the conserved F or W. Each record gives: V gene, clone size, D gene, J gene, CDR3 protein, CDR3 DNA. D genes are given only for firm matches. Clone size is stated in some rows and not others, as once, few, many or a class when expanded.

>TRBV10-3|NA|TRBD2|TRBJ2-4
CAIGYSGGAGGDIQYF
TGTGCCATCGGCTATAGCGGGGGGGCGGGTGGTGACATTCAGTACTTC
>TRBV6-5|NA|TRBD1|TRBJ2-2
CASNHPGTDTGELFF
TGTGCCAGCAACCACCCTGGGACAGACACCGGGGAGCTGTTTTTT
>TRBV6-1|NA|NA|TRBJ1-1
CASSSGIRAEAFF
TGTGCCAGCAGCTCCGGAATTCGGGCTGAAGCTTTCTTT
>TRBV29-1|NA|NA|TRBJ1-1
CSGGRNTEAFF
TGCAGCGGGGGCAGGAACACTGAAGCTTTCTTT
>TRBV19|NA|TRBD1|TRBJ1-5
CASSMDRGHNQPQHF
TGTGCCAGTAGTATGGACAGGGGGCACAATCAGCCCCAGCATTTT
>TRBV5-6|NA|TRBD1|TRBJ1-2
CASMLGDRGMGYTF
TGTGCCAGCATGCTTGGGGACAGGGGAATGGGCTACACCTTC
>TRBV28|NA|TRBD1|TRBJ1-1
CASSFQGQGDEAFF
TGTGCCAGCAGTTTTCAGGGACAGGGGGATGAAGCTTTCTTT
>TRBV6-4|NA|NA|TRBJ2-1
CASSEMSWGGNNEQFF
TGTGCCAGCAGTGAAATGTCGTGGGGGGGCAACAATGAGCAGTTCTTC
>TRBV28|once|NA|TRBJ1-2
CASSLRPGYGYTF
TGTGCCAGCAGTTTACGTCCCGGCTATGGCTACACCTTC
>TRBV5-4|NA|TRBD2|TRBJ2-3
CASSGGGGALTDTQYF
TGTGCCAGCAGTGGAGGCGGGGGGGCCCTAACAGATACGCAGTATTTT
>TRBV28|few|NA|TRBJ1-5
CASSAGQKPQHF
TGTGCCAGCAGTGCGGGCCAGAAGCCCCAGCATTTT
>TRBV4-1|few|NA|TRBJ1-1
CASSQGRSGAIDTEAFF
TGCGCCAGCAGCCAAGGCCGGTCAGGGGCGATTGACACTGAAGCTTTCTTT
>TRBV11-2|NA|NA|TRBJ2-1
CASSLPGEQFF
TGTGCCAGCAGCCTCCCTGGCGAGCAGTTCTTC
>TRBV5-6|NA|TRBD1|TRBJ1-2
CASSLTGNGYTF
TGTGCCAGCAGCCTGACAGGGAATGGCTACACCTTC
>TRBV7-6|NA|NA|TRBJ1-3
CASRRNTIYF
TGTGCCAGCCGTCGAAACACCATATATTTT
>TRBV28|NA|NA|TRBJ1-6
CASGDPGTNNSPLHF
TGTGCCAGCGGAGACCCCGGGACAAATAATTCACCCCTCCACTTT
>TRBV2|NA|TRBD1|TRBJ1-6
CASSSRTGRSPLHF
TGTGCCAGCAGTTCCCGGACAGGGAGATCACCCCTCCACTTT
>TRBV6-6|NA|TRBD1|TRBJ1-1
CASRSGGRRFEAFF
TGTGCCAGCAGGTCAGGGGGACGCCGGTTTGAAGCTTTCTTT
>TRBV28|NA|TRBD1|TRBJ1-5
CASSPDRGPGQPQHF
TGTGCCAGCAGCCCGGACAGGGGGCCAGGGCAGCCCCAGCATTTT
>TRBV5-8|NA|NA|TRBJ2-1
CASSRGSNYNEQFF
TGTGCCAGCAGTCGGGGGAGCAACTACAATGAGCAGTTCTTC
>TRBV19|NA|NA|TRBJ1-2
CASSMGGSGYTF
TGTGCCAGTAGTATGGGAGGGTCTGGCTACACCTTC
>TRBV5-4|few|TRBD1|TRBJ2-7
CASSLVPRGHEQYF
TGTGCCAGCAGCTTGGTGCCCAGGGGGCATGAGCAGTACTTC
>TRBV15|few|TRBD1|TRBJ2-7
CATSRDKDRFAYEQYF
TGTGCCACCAGCAGAGATAAGGACAGGTTCGCGTACGAGCAGTACTTC
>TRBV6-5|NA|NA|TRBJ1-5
CASSPNRAEGQPQHF
TGTGCCAGCAGCCCAAACAGGGCCGAGGGTCAGCCCCAGCATTTT
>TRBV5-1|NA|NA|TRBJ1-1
CASSQGMNTEAFF
TGCGCCAGCTCACAGGGTATGAACACTGAAGCTTTCTTT
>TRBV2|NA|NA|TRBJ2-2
CARRVWDTSTGELFF
TGTGCCAGACGTGTATGGGACACAAGCACCGGGGAGCTGTTTTTT
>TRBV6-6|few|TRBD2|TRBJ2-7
CASRDPGGASHEQYF
TGTGCCAGCAGAGATCCCGGGGGGGCCTCCCACGAGCAGTACTTC
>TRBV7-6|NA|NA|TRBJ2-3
CASSYAIQGSTDTQYF
TGTGCCAGCAGCTACGCAATCCAGGGTAGCACAGATACGCAGTATTTT
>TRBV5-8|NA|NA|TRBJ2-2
CARPSSNLANTGELFF
TGTGCCAGACCCTCCAGTAATCTTGCGAACACCGGGGAGCTGTTTTTT
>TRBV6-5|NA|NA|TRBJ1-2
CASSYAGERGYTF
TGTGCCAGCAGTTACGCGGGGGAACGTGGCTACACCTTC
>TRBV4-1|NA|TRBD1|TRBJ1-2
CASQPQGTGAYGYTF
TGCGCCAGCCAGCCCCAAGGGACAGGGGCCTATGGCTACACCTTC
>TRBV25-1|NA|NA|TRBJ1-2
CASSELSYGYTF
TGTGCCAGCAGTGAATTGAGCTATGGCTACACCTTC
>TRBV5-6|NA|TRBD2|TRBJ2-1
CASSPGGTGAYNEQFF
TGTGCCAGCAGCCCGGGGGGAACGGGGGCCTACAATGAGCAGTTCTTC
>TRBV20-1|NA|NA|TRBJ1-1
CRVQVNTEAFF
TGCAGAGTACAGGTCAACACTGAAGCTTTCTTT
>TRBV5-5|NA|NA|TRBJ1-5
CASSQWGRGNQPQHF
TGTGCCAGCAGTCAGTGGGGCAGGGGCAATCAGCCCCAGCATTTT
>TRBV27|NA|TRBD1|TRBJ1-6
CASSYTGGNSPLHF
TGTGCCAGCAGTTATACAGGGGGGAATTCACCCCTCCACTTT
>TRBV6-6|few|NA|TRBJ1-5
CASSYQGNQPQHF
TGTGCCAGCAGTTACCAGGGAAATCAGCCCCAGCATTTT
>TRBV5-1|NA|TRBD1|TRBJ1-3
CASSLGTGGNTIYF
TGCGCCAGCAGCCTCGGGACAGGGGGGAACACCATATATTTT
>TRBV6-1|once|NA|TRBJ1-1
CASNLRGNTEAFF
TGTGCCAGCAACCTAAGGGGGAACACTGAAGCTTTCTTT
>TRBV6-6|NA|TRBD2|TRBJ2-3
CATLGLAGNTDTQYF
TGTGCCACCCTAGGACTAGCGGGGAACACAGATACGCAGTATTTT
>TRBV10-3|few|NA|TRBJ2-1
CAISELENEQFF
TGTGCCATCAGTGAGTTGGAGAATGAGCAGTTCTTC
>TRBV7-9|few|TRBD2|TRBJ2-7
CASSPRLATEQYF
TGTGCCAGCAGCCCAAGACTAGCGACCGAGCAGTACTTC
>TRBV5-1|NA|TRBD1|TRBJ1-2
CATSVGQGDYGYTF
TGCGCTACAAGCGTGGGACAGGGCGATTATGGCTACACCTTC
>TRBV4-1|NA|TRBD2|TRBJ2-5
CASSQDLGRAGGKETQYF
TGCGCCAGCAGCCAAGATCTAGGTAGAGCGGGGGGGAAAGAGACCCAGTACTTC
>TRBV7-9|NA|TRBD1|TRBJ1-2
CASSLDREYGYTF
TGTGCCAGCAGCCTTGACAGGGAATATGGCTACACCTTC
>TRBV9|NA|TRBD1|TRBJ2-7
CASSWGTVFNEQYF
TGTGCCAGCAGCTGGGGGACAGTTTTTAACGAGCAGTACTTC
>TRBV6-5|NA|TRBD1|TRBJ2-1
CASSPDDRVVYEQFF
TGTGCCAGCAGCCCAGACGACAGGGTAGTTTATGAGCAGTTCTTC
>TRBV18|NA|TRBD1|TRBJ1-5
CASSPDRGNQPQHF
TGTGCCAGCTCACCCGACAGGGGGAATCAGCCCCAGCATTTT